This T cell receptor (beta chain) derives from a study of beta chain features in type 1 diabetes. General study points: The study found moderately but significantly shorter TCRB CDR3s in all four CD4+ subsets of Type 1 diabetes patients. Cells expressing TCR highly could be over-represented by cDNA sequencing.

The isolated RNA, all of it, was reverse transcribed, so expressed TCRB transcripts were what got sequenced. Generated by immunoSEQ multiplex PCR, the TCRdb table keeps only in-frame clones and is missing some. The sample yields 300,000 to 350,000 clones, roughly 13% seen once. Germline CDR1 and CDR2: GTSNPN and SVGIG (reference sequence). Between the trimmed V and J ends, which lost 4 bases and 5 bases, there was a span of 6 bases. The CDR3 extends over 11 amino acids. Concerning this clone itself: Antigen unknown.

The sequence came from a woman between 18 and 29 years old with type 1 diabetes. Source material: naive CD4+ T cells from blood. V and J are TRBV30 and TRBJ2-1, with a weak D call TRBD2 (6 bases). The CDR3 is CAWTGDNEQFF. CDR3 nucleotide sequence: TGTGCCTGGACGGGGGACAATGAGCAGTTCTTC.